Below, one TCR beta chain is given with its context. This clonotype was recorded many times. The antigen this receptor binds is unknown. Qualities for individual bases were not recorded, and no much larger clone is one base off. This entry belongs to a study of blood T cells in healthy people across ages (dated by TCRdb to between 2015 and 2017). With respect to the entire study: Template switching captured roughly one uniquely barcoded TCR beta cDNA molecule per two T cells in model experiments. The study measured age-related changes in TCR beta repertoire diversity using deep sequencing normalized with unique cDNA molecular identifiers. The donors were divided into four age groups: young (average approximately 16 years), middle-aged (around 37), aged (under 70) and long-lived (roughly 88). Two additional independent replicas of 1 million unique cDNA reads from the same blood draw were analyzed for two donors (one aged 18 to 30 and one aged 80 or older). To avoid experimental bias, donors of different ages were distributed randomly across sequencing lanes.

Library creation used 5' RACE. Sequencing instrument: Illumina HiSeq 2500. The second PCR ran for roughly 7 to 12 cycles and used a J-beta primer mix along with a sample-barcoded 5' primer. A unique molecular identifier was introduced onto each TCR beta cDNA molecule by a template-switch 5' adaptor carrying 12 random nucleotides. Each sample yielded at least 2.5 million CDR3-containing paired-end reads. First-strand cDNA was synthesized from all RNA with the Mint cDNA synthesis kit, primed by a TRBC-specific oligonucleotide. After uracil-DNA glycosylase treatment, a first 18-cycle PCR used universal primers M1SS and BC2_uni_R on all cDNA. In the authors' own workflow: For normalization, 1 million high-quality reads were randomly selected from each sample, with every read carrying a distinct molecular identifier. Instead of being binned into consensus sequences, reads that shared molecular identifiers were thrown out. MiTCR, with a Q25 quality threshold and the strictest error-elimination algorithm, was used for CDR3 identification, clonotype clustering and error correction. A nonparametric unseen species model using Euler transformation provided a lower-bound estimate of total TCR beta diversity. Starting from the raw public reads, TCRdb applied fastp trimming at Q25, assembled clones with MiXCR and retained in-frame beta chains. Here each entry gathers all rows of one CDR3 protein and keeps the most common genes and DNA. The V and J calls follow TCRdb's processing rather than the paper's. For this sample there are around 800,000 distinct CDR3 sequences; more than 35% appear just once. Of the sample, approximately 18% is held by the ten largest clones.

Via the germline V gene, CDR1 is MDHEN and CDR2 SYDVKM. There are 20 amino acids in the CDR3, from cysteine to phenylalanine inclusive. The kept DNA is CDR3 alone, 60 bases in frame from the first base. The junction shows trimming of 5 bases on V and 1 base on J, and the gene matches do not reach 13 bases of it. General findings and caveats noted by the study authors: As age increased, observed TCR beta diversity per million T cells dropped in a roughly linear way, and a significant reduction was already evident by age roughly 36. Bulk unsorted PBMC profiling prevented conclusive comparison of naive and antigen-experienced compartments. Because donor CMV infection status was unknown, age-related changes in expanded clonotypes were potentially confounded. Compared with the aged group, the long-lived group had more naive CD4+ T cells, fewer expanded clones and increased TCR diversity, a pattern suggesting age selection. Estimates of total diversity based on one million sequenced T cells were considered lower bounds and underestimates. Observed TCR beta diversity correlated strongly with the percentage of naive T cells measured by flow cytometry.

Donors were a few dozen systemically healthy Caucasian individuals from Russia aged roughly 6 to 90 years. Approximately 9.7 milliliters of peripheral blood were drawn from each donor into EDTA-treated Vacutainer tubes. Ficoll-Paque density-gradient centrifugation was used to isolate PBMCs, with at least 7 million per sample. Trizol reagent was used to extract total RNA from PBMCs, with at least 6 micrograms per sample. The percentages of naive CD45RAhigh/CD27high T cells were determined by flow cytometry on a PBMC aliquot from every donor. The TCR originated in a man at least 80 years old in good health. This chain joins TRBV28 to TRBJ2-1; 14 junctional bases match TRBD2. The sequencing sample was made of blood. The base sequence is TGTGCCAGCAGTCCAACTTTCGTGACTAGCGGGAGGGTGTCCTACAATGAGCAGTTCTTC. This encodes CASSPTFVTSGRVSYNEQFF.